This note documents a single TCR beta chain sequence. The V gene lost 0 bases and the J gene lost 7 bases, with 10 bases spanning the gap. CDR1 is SNHLY, CDR2 FYNNEI, per germline. The CDR3 totals 13 residues. Positively selected for CCR7, the CD45RO-negative cells used as naive CD8 cells excluded terminally differentiated effector memory CD45RA+ cells. These data are taken from a study of shared clonotypes between healthy human individuals. For the study at large: With ages of 18 to 49, the donors were a couple of women and a few men.

The assay was immunoSEQ multiplex PCR, and TCRdb's table has in-frame clones only and misses some. Of hundreds of thousands of clones in the sample, approximately 96% are singletons; the top ten hold roughly 0.12%. The V and J genes are TRBV2 and TRBJ2-7; a weak D match, TRBD1 (6 bases). The sequence derives from a woman aged 30 to 39 in good health. Sequenced material: naive CD8+ T cells sorted from blood. CDR3 sequence: CASSEALRGEQYF. The CDR3 region has the DNA TGTGCCAGCAGTGAAGCGCTCAGGGGAGAGCAGTACTTC.